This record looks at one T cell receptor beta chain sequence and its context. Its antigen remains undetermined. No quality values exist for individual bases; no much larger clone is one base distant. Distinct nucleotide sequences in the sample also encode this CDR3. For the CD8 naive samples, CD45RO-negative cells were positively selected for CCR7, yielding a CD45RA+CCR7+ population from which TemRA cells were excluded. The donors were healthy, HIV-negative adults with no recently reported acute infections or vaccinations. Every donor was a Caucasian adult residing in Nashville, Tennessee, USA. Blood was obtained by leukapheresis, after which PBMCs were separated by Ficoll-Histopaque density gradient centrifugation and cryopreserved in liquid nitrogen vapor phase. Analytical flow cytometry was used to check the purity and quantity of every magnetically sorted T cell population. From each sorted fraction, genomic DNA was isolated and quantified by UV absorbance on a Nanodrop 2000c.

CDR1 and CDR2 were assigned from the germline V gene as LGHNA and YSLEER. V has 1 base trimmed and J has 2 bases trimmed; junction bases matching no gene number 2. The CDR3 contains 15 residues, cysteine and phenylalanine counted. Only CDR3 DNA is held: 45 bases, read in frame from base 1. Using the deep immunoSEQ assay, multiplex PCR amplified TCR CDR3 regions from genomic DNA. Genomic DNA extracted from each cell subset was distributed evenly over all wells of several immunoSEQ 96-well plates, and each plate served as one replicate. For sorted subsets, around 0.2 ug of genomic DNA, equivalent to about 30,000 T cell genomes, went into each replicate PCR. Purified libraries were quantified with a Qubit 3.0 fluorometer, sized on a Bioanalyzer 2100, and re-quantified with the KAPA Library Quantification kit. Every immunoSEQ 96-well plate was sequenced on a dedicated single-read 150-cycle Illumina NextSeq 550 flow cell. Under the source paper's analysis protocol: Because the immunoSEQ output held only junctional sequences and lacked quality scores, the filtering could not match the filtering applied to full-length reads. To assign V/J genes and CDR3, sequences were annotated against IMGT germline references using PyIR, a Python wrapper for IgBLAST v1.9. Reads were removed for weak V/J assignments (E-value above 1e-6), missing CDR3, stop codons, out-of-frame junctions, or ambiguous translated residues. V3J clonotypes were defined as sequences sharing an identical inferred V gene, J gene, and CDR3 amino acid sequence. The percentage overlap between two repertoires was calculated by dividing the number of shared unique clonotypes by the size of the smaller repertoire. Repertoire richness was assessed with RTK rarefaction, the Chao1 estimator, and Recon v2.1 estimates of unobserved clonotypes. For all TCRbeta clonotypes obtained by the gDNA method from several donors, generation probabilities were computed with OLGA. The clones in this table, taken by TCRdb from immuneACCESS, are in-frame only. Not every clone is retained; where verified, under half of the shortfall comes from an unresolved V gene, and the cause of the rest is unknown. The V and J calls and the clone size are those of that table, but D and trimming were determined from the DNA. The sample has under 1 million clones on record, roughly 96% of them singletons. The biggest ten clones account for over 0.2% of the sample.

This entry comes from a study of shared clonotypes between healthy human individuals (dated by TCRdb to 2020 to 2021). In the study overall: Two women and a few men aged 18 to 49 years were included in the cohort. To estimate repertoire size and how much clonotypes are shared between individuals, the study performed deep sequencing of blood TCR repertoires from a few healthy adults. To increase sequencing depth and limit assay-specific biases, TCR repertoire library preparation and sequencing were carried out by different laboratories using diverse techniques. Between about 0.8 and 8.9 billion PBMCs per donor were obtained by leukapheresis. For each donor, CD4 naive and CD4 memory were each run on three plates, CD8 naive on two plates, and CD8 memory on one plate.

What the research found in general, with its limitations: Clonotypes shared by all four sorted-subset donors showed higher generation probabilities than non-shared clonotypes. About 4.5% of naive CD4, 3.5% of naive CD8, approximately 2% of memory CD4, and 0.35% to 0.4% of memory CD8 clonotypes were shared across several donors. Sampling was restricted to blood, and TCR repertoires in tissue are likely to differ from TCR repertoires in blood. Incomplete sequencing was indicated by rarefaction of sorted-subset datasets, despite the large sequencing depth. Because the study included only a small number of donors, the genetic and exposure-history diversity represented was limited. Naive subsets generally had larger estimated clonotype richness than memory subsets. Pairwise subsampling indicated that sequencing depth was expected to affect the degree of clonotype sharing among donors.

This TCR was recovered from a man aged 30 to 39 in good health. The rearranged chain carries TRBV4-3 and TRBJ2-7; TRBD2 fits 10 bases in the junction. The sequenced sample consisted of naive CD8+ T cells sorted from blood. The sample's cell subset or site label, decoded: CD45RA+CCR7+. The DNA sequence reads TGCGCCAGCAGCCAAGGGACTAGCGGAACCTACGAGCAGTACTTC. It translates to CASSQGTSGTYEQYF.